The sequence of this T cell receptor (beta chain) was determined in a study of blood T cells in healthy people across ages. Germline V lookup: CDR1 DFQATT, CDR2 SNEGSKA (reference sequence). Trimming stripped 1 base from V and 4 bases from J, with 11 bases between. The CDR3 is 15 residues long. In this sample, this clonotype turned up a few times. With a J-beta primer mix and a sample-barcoded 5' primer, a second PCR ran about 7 to 12 cycles. TCRdb passed the 5' RACE reads through MiXCR, listing each CDR3 protein once. The sample gives hundreds of thousands of distinct CDR3 sequences, 20% to 25% of which show up once; 3.5% to 4% is in the top ten.

This TCR came from a man aged 65 to 85 in good health. The chain recombines TRBV20-1 with TRBJ2-6, with a possible D match to TRBD2 (6 bases). Sequencing was performed on blood. The CDR3 loop is CSARVFREGANVLTF. Here the CDR3 DNA reads TGCAGTGCTAGAGTGTTCCGGGAGGGGGCCAACGTCCTGACTTTC.